The source of this T cell receptor beta chain is a study of blood T cell repertoires in COVID-19 (TCRdb year 2020). Context from the whole study: The collaborator samples originated in the United States, Italy and Spain and spanned the acute and convalescent phases of COVID-19. The repertoires were released in a freely available public database intended as a resource for research on the immune response to SARS-CoV-2. The material from the prospective study consisted of cDNA or gDNA derived from T cells, B-cell-depleted T cells, or PBMCs. The dataset comprised deeply sampled blood TCRbeta repertoires from subjects exposed to, actively infected with, or recovered from COVID-19. Where HLA class I and class II types were available, the types were taken from metadata supplied by the sample provider, not from assay-based typing. Sample metadata almost always included a de-identified subject ID, COVID-19 status, age in years and sex. The samples were drawn from two sources: the first 160 participants of the ongoing ImmuneRACE study, and 1,200 or so subjects contributed by 6 global collaborators. On the study overall, not on this receptor specifically: How much clinical and demographic metadata was included differed by source and by participant, and the metadata was provided uncurated.

Concerning this clone: The antigen it binds to is not known. No qualities accompany the bases; no much larger clone lies one base away.

TCRbeta CDR3 regions were amplified from genomic DNA by means of the immunoSEQ Assay, a bias-controlled multiplex PCR. The original methods were these. The number of nucleated cells in each sample was estimated from the amplification of reference gene primers within the assay. Sequence reads were collapsed and filtered to measure the absolute abundance of every unique TCRbeta CDR3 rearrangement. For each sample, productive Simpson clonality was calculated by taking the square root of Simpson's diversity index across productive rearrangements. TCRdb retrieved this table from immuneACCESS and kept in-frame rearrangements only. Not all clones are present; in checked studies, unresolved V genes account for under half, and no reason is known for the remainder. V, J and clone size derive from that table, while D and trimming were established from the DNA sequence. Present in this sample are 100,000 to 150,000 clones, roughly 84% of which were seen just once. The top ten clonotypes cover under 15% of the sample.

Another Seattle source contributed samples from volunteer blood donors who had recovered from COVID-19. Each collaborating institution followed its own protocols to collect whole blood in K2EDTA tubes. For TCRbeta analysis, collaborators shipped samples in one of three forms: frozen whole blood, isolated PBMCs, or DNA extracted from either of those sample types. For CDR1 and CDR2, the germline V gene lists KGHSH and LQKENI. The V and J ends are trimmed by 3 bases and 3 bases, leaving 8 bases between them. There are 14 amino acids in the CDR3, from cysteine to phenylalanine inclusive. The retained sequence is limited to the CDR3, 42 bases, with the frame set at the first base.

This receptor was taken from a woman in her thirties who had recovered from COVID-19. The sample comprised peripheral blood. The chain joins TRBV18 to TRBJ1-4, with the identity of the D gene unclear. CDR3 reads: CASSPRSANEKLFF. The DNA reads TGTGCCAGCTCACCGAGGTCCGCTAATGAAAAACTGTTTTTT.